The 11 T cell receptor beta chains given below trace back to one sample, sequenced in a study of blood T cells in healthy people across ages. Primers used in a second PCR of about 7 to 12 cycles were a sample-barcoded 5' primer and a J-beta primer mix. One entry per CDR3 protein, called by TCRdb with MiXCR from the 5' RACE reads. The data contain about 400,000 distinct CDR3 sequences, 45% to 65% of them singletons. Sequenced sample: blood. These receptors were obtained from a man aged 60-69 years in good health.

This clonotype was counted ten times or more. The chain carries TRBV21-1 and TRBJ1-6. TRBV21-1 is listed as a pseudogene. The CDR3 runs 13 residues. The CDR3 DNA sequence: TGTGCCAGCAGCCAAGCTACGGATTCACCCCTCCACTTT. This sequence encodes CASSQATDSPLHF.

To note about this clonotype: A much larger clone is a single base away; this may be a read error. This chain joins TRBV11-1 and TRBJ2-3, with D possibly TRBD2 on 5 matching bases. V was trimmed by 4 bases and J by 4 bases, leaving 18 bases between them. The germline V gene encodes CDR1 SGHAT and CDR2 FQDESV (reference sequence). The CDR3 contains 16 residues. This CDR3 is CASSSYATGSADTQYF. In DNA form, the CDR3 reads TGTGCCAGCAGCTCCTACGCGACCGGTAGCGCAGATACGCAGTATTTT.

The chain carries TRBV7-3 and TRBJ2-1; 9 bases align to TRBD2. The CDR3 covers 15 residues. With V trimmed by 3 bases and J by 5 bases, 5 bases remained unmatched. In germline, CDR1 is SGHTA, CDR2 FQGTGA. CDR3 sequence (DNA): TGTGCCAGCAGCTTGGGGACTAGCAGCAACAATGAGCAGTTCTTC. It is translated as CASSLGTSSNNEQFF.

The chain joins TRBV11-2 to TRBJ2-5; TRBD2 agrees at 8 bases. The germline gives CDR1 SGHAT, CDR2 FQNNGV. The CDR3 is made up of 16 amino acids. V was clipped by 5 bases and J by 4 bases; unmatched bases: 12. Written as DNA, the CDR3 is TGTGCCAGCAGCACGACGCGGCAAGCGGGAGTAGAGACCCAGTACTTC. Translation gives CASSTTRQAGVETQYF.

V gene TRBV6-1 combines with J gene TRBJ2-3, with 9 bases that match TRBD2. Trimming took 5 bases from V and 3 from J; bases not matched to a gene: 15. From germline, CDR1 is MNHNS and CDR2 SASEGT. The CDR3 sequence is 18 residues long. CDR3 sequence: CASSPRGGGRALTDTQYF. DNA of the CDR3: TGTGCCAGCAGTCCCCGAGGGGGCGGGAGGGCCCTGACAGATACGCAGTATTTT.

V and J are TRBV29-1 and TRBJ2-1; weak D call: TRBD2 (5 bases). CDR1 and CDR2 from the germline V gene are SQVTM and ANQGSEA. V lost 6 bases to trimming and J lost 9 bases, with 18 bases between them. The CDR3 length is 13 residues. DNA of the CDR3: TGCAGCGTGTTGTGGAGGTCGACGGTTGAGCAGTTCTTC. Its protein is CSVLWRSTVEQFF.

Written as DNA, the CDR3 is TGTGCCAGCAGCCAACTGGGGACTGCCACAGATACGCAGTATTTT. The encoded protein is CASSQLGTATDTQYF. The chain recombines TRBV3-1 with TRBJ2-3, with D possibly matching TRBD2 (6 bases). CDR3 length equals 15 residues. Trimming took 2 bases from V and 2 from J, leaving 11 bases between them. CDR1 is LGHDT and CDR2 is YNNKEL in the germline V gene (reference sequence).

This sequence joins TRBV7-2 and TRBJ2-7; 8 positions match TRBD2. The DNA end is more similar to TRBJ2-5, so the J call may be wrong. Germline V gene sequence: CDR1 SGHTA, CDR2 FQGNSA. The CDR3 has 15 residues. The DNA of the CDR3 is TGTGCCAGCAGTTCTACCGGGACTAGACCCGAGACCCAGTACTTC. It codes for CASSSTGTRPETQYF.

This clonotype was recorded at least ten times. The chain couples TRBV3-1 to TRBJ2-1; D could derive from TRBD1 or TRBD2 (5 bases each). Trimming removed 1 base from V and 5 bases from J, with 18 bases in between. The CDR3 consists of 17 residues. Germline CDR1 reads LGHDT; CDR2 reads YNNKEL (reference sequence). CDR3 protein: CASSQGSVGLAHNEQFF. CDR3 in DNA: TGTGCCAGCAGCCAAGGTTCAGTGGGGCTAGCCCACAATGAGCAGTTCTTC.

This clonotype was observed once. J is TRBJ1-2 and V is TRBV5-1, with 7 bases identical to TRBD1. J gave up 4 bases and V 4 bases, and 4 bases lay outside the gene matches. The CDR3 sequence is 13 residues long. The germline V gene has CDR1 SGHRS and CDR2 YFSETQ. The CDR3 spells CASSPWDSYGYTF. In DNA, the CDR3 is TGCGCCAGCAGCCCTTGGGACAGCTATGGCTACACCTTC.

The rearrangement uses TRBV5-6 and TRBJ2-3; 8 bases are shared with TRBD1. V shed 4 bases, J shed 1 base, and the junction held 14 bases outside the gene matches. This CDR3 contains 18 residues. Germline CDR1 and CDR2: SGHDT and YYEEEE. CDR3 nucleotide sequence: TGTGCCAGCAGCCCCCCGGGGCCTGTGACAGGGGGCACAGATACGCAGTATTTT. The encoded protein is CASSPPGPVTGGTDTQYF.